The source of this T cell receptor beta chain is a study of blood T cells in healthy people across ages. The study recruited healthy Caucasian donors from Russia who were aged roughly 6 to 95. At least 7 million PBMCs were isolated per sample. Alongside a J-beta primer mix, a sample-barcoded 5' primer served in a second PCR lasting roughly 6 to 11 cycles. The template-switch adaptor was a 5' adaptor with 12 random nucleotides. It tagged each cDNA molecule. Sequencing recovered at least 2.5 million CDR3-containing paired-end reads from each sample. MiXCR, run by TCRdb on the 5' RACE reads, gives a single entry per CDR3 protein. The sample shows more than 1,400,000 distinct CDR3 sequences, 42% of them seen only once. This clonotype was seen a handful of times. Per germline, CDR1 SGHDN and CDR2 FVKESK. V was pared by 0 bases and J by 8 bases, with 10 bases between. This CDR3 comprises 13 residues.

This rearrangement joins TRBV14 to TRBJ1-2; no clear D. The clonotype comes from a woman younger than 35 in good health. The sequencing sample was made of blood. The CDR3 coding sequence is TGTGCCAGCAGCCAAGACGCGTCACAAGGCTACACCTTC. Its protein product is CASSQDASQGYTF.